Following are 27 T cell receptor beta chains from one sample sequenced in a study of T cell repertoires in aging, cancer and after chemotherapy. Multiplex touch-down PCR with TRB-A/B primers amplified rearranged V-D-J TRB sequences. Each CDR3 protein is one row after TCRdb ran MiXCR on the multiplex PCR reads. The sample yields about 4,500 distinct CDR3 sequences, about a quarter seen once. Peripheral blood genomic DNA, not sorted cells or RNA, was the template. Sequenced input: blood. These receptors were obtained from a human donor with a blood cancer.

The rearrangement links TRBV27 to TRBJ1-1; D gene unclear. This CDR3 has 13 residues. Germline CDR1 reads MNHEY; CDR2 reads SMNVEV (reference sequence). The V end was cut by 5 bases, the J end by 6 bases, with 13 bases between. CDR3 region: CASSGDGLAEAFF. The CDR3, as DNA: TGTGCCAGCAGTGGAGACGGATTAGCTGAAGCTTTCTTT.

This chain connects TRBV29-1 to TRBJ1-1; D not resolved. The CDR3 covers 12 residues. The V and J ends lost 6 bases and 2 bases respectively, with 10 bases between them. The germline V gene has CDR1 SQVTM and CDR2 ANQGSEA. DNA of the CDR3: TGCAGCGTCCAGGACGGAAACACTGAAGCTTTCTTT. Amino acid sequence: CSVQDGNTEAFF.

The chain has TRBV20-1 and TRBJ2-5; maybe TRBD2 (6 bases). This CDR3 has 13 residues. CDR1 is DFQATT, CDR2 SNEGSKA, per germline (reference sequence). Trimming took 7 bases from V and 2 from J, leaving 14 bases between them. CDR3 in DNA: TGCAGTGTTTCCGGGACTCATCAAGAGACCCAGTACTTC. Translating gives CSVSGTHQETQYF.

The rearrangement joins TRBV19 to TRBJ2-1; 9 bases are a match to TRBD2. CDR3 length: 15 amino acids. Germline trimming cut 5 bases from V and 4 bases from J; bases unmatched to any gene: 6. Germline CDR1 and CDR2: LNHDA and SQIVND (reference sequence). The CDR3 sequence: CASSAAAGGYNEQFF. CDR3 sequence (DNA): TGTGCCAGTAGTGCAGCAGCGGGGGGTTACAATGAGCAGTTCTTC.

By sample fraction, this clonotype is hyperexpanded. V and J are TRBV5-6 and TRBJ2-5; D gene uncertain. V was clipped by 4 bases and J by 1 base, with 8 bases between them. The length of the CDR3 is 13 residues. Looked up from germline, CDR1 is SGHDT and CDR2 is YYEEEE. The CDR3 loop is CASSLDGQETQYF. The DNA for the CDR3 is TGTGCCAGCAGCCTGGACGGCCAAGAGACCCAGTACTTC. The full variable domain, rest sourced from reference TRBV5-6 and TRBJ2-5, is DAGVTQSPTHLIKTRGQQVTLRCSPKSGHDTVSWYQQALGQGPQFIFQYYEEEERQRGNFPDRFSGHQFPNYSSELNVNALLLGDSALYLCASSLDGQETQYFGPGTRLLVL.

The chain joins TRBV10-3 to TRBJ1-1; D remains ambiguous. The germline V gene has CDR1 ENHRY and CDR2 SYGVKD. Trimming stripped 10 bases from V and 0 bases from J, with 9 bases between. CDR3 length: 12 amino acids. CDR3 sequence: CATNGVNTEAFF. Written as DNA, the CDR3 is TGTGCCACCAACGGGGTGAACACTGAAGCTTTCTTT.

Sample share makes this clonotype medium-sized. The chain couples TRBV11-3 to TRBJ2-1; 8 nucleotides line up with TRBD2. In germline, CDR1 is SGHNT, CDR2 YENEEA. After removal of 7 bases from V and 3 bases from J, the junction contained 11 bases not matched to a gene. This CDR3 has 16 residues. The CDR3 region has the DNA TGTGCCAGCACCCCTGTGGGGACTAGGGGCTACAATGAGCAGTTCTTC. Amino acids: CASTPVGTRGYNEQFF.

Here the CDR3 reads CATSDLMGDTTYEQYF. In nucleotides, the CDR3 is TGTGCCACCAGTGACCTAATGGGGGACACAACCTACGAGCAGTACTTC. The V call is TRBV24-1, the J call TRBJ2-7; D is perhaps TRBD1 (6 bases). The CDR3 contains 16 residues. V was trimmed by 4 bases and J by 2 bases, leaving 17 bases between them. Germline CDR1 reads KGHDR; CDR2 reads SFDVKD.

This clonotype is medium-sized (0.01 to 0.1%) in the sample. J is TRBJ2-5 and V is TRBV5-4; D ambiguous. Looked up from germline, CDR1 is SGHNT and CDR2 is YYREEE (reference sequence). The CDR3 length is 13 residues. V dropped 0 bases and J dropped 5 bases, with 8 bases sitting between them. The chain's CDR3 is CASSLDQRETQYF. CDR3 nucleotide sequence: TGTGCCAGCAGCTTGGACCAGAGGGAGACCCAGTACTTC.

This clonotype has only a few counts. V is TRBV6-5 and J is TRBJ1-2; a possible D gene is TRBD1 (6 bases). Germline V gene sequence: CDR1 MNHEY, CDR2 SVGAGI. The CDR3 loop spans 13 amino acids. Trimming took off 4 bases at V and 5 bases at J, with 11 bases between the two ends. The CDR3 is CASSSRDIYGYTF. Here the CDR3 DNA reads TGTGCCAGCAGTTCCCGGGACATATATGGCTACACCTTC.

This chain joins TRBV27 and TRBJ1-2; no clear D gene. CDR1 and CDR2 (germline): MNHEY, SMNVEV (reference sequence). V lost 6 bases, J lost 4 bases, and 12 bases lay in between. The CDR3 consists of 13 residues. The CDR3 here is CASRSSLGYGYTF. In DNA form, the CDR3 reads TGTGCCAGCAGGTCCTCGTTGGGCTATGGCTACACCTTC.

Relative to its sample, this clonotype is medium-sized. The chain couples TRBV6-5 to TRBJ1-2; D ambiguous. Germline-derived CDR1 and CDR2 are MNHEY and SVGAGI. V lost 2 bases, J lost 2 bases, and 6 bases lay in between. The CDR3 loop spans 13 amino acids. The CDR3 sequence is CASSYGRNYGYTF. The CDR3 nucleotides read TGTGCCAGCAGTTACGGCAGGAACTATGGCTACACCTTC.

Relative to its sample, this clonotype is medium-sized. The rearrangement joins TRBV30 to TRBJ1-1; perhaps TRBD1 as D (6 bases). With 5 bases removed from V and 5 bases from J, the gap between germline ends came to 15 bases. The CDR3 covers 13 residues. Germline V CDR1 and CDR2: GTSNPN, SVGIG (reference sequence). The DNA of the CDR3 is TGTGCCTGGTCAACAGGGTTTCTAACTGAAGCTTTCTTT. It specifies CAWSTGFLTEAFF. The full variable domain, with the rest looked up from reference TRBV30 and TRBJ1-1, is SQTIHQWPATLVQPVGSPLSLECTVEGTSNPNLYWYRQAAGRGLQLLFYSVGIGQISSEVPQNLSASRPQDRQFILSSKKLLLSDSGFYLCAWSTGFLTEAFFGQGTRLTVV.

This chain joins TRBV11-3 and TRBJ2-3, with D maybe TRBD2 (6 bases). The CDR3 loop spans 15 amino acids. The ends were cut back, 6 bases at V and 4 bases at J, with 17 bases in the middle. Germline V gene data show CDR1 as SGHNT and CDR2 as YENEEA. The CDR3 region has the DNA TGTGCCAGCAGTCGCGGCGGGGCTGCCCCAGATACGCAGTATTTT. Protein: CASSRGGAAPDTQYF. Based on the CDR3 plus reference TRBV11-3 and TRBJ2-3, the full variable domain is EAGVVQSPRYKIIEKKQPVAFWCNPISGHNTLYWYLQNLGQGPELLIRYENEEAVDDSQLPKDRFSAERLKGVDSTLKIQPAELGDSAVYLCASSRGGAAPDTQYFGPGTRLTVL.

Written as DNA, the CDR3 is TGTGCCAGCAGCTTTTGGCAGGGTCGTTACAATGAGCAGTTCTTC. Translating gives CASSFWQGRYNEQFF. The chain uses TRBV11-3 and TRBJ2-1; a weak D match, TRBD1 (5 bases). The V end lost 3 bases, the J end lost 4 bases, and 13 bases lay between the germline ends. The germline V gene has CDR1 SGHNT and CDR2 YENEEA. CDR3 length: 15 residues. Full variable domain (outside the CDR3, taken from reference TRBV11-3 and TRBJ2-1): EAGVVQSPRYKIIEKKQPVAFWCNPISGHNTLYWYLQNLGQGPELLIRYENEEAVDDSQLPKDRFSAERLKGVDSTLKIQPAELGDSAVYLCASSFWQGRYNEQFFGPGTRLTVL.

This clonotype was seen a handful of times. The V gene is TRBV5-4, the J gene TRBJ2-5, with 9 bases lining up with TRBD2. The junction had 8 bases not matched to a gene; V was cut back by 3 bases and J by 5 bases. In germline, CDR1 is SGHNT, CDR2 YYREEE (reference sequence). There are 15 residues in the CDR3. The CDR3: CASSSGGRAWETQYF. CDR3 sequence (DNA): TGTGCCAGCAGCTCCGGCGGGAGGGCCTGGGAGACCCAGTACTTC.

This clonotype is medium-sized within its sample. Here the CDR3 reads CAWSVLAGGQAYEQYF. As DNA, the CDR3 is TGTGCCTGGAGTGTTTTAGCGGGAGGCCAGGCCTACGAGCAGTACTTC. The J gene is TRBJ2-7, the V gene TRBV30, with 10 nucleotides matching TRBD2. V was clipped by 0 bases and J by 2 bases; unmatched bases: 7. CDR1 is GTSNPN and CDR2 is SVGIG in the germline V gene (reference sequence). This CDR3 comprises 16 residues. The full variable domain, completed using reference TRBV30 and TRBJ2-7, is SQTIHQWPATLVQPVGSPLSLECTVEGTSNPNLYWYRQAAGRGLQLLFYSVGIGQISSEVPQNLSASRPQDRQFILSSKKLLLSDSGFYLCAWSVLAGGQAYEQYFGPGTRLTVT.

V is TRBV11-3 and J is TRBJ2-3; 12 nucleotides align to TRBD2. The CDR3 has 16 residues. CDR1 is SGHNT and CDR2 is YENEEA in the germline V gene. The V gene end was trimmed by 5 bases and the J gene end by 4 bases; junction bases not matched to a gene: 7. This chain's CDR3 is CASSASSGGAADTQYF. CDR3 coding DNA: TGTGCCAGCAGCGCGTCTAGCGGGGGGGCAGCAGATACGCAGTATTTT.

The rearrangement joins TRBV6-5 to TRBJ1-2, with D unresolved. The CDR3 has 14 amino acids. V was shortened by 5 bases and J by 3 bases, with 13 bases between the two germline ends. Germline V gene data show CDR1 as MNHEY and CDR2 as SVGAGI. CDR3 sequence reads: CASSPRGADYGYTF. The CDR3 bases are TGTGCCAGCAGTCCCCGTGGAGCGGACTATGGCTACACCTTC.

Concerning this clonotype itself: One junction end does not reproduce the germline sequence, and a read error may be involved. The genes are TRBV19 and TRBJ2-5, with 16 nucleotides matching TRBD2. CDR3 length: 15 amino acids. Per the germline V gene, CDR1 is LNHDA and CDR2 is SQIVND (reference sequence). The DNA of the CDR3 is TGTGCCAGTAGTATCGGGACTAGCGGGAGGGCCTCCCAGAACTTC. Amino acid sequence: CASSIGTSGRASQNF.

The CDR3 here is CASSQDWGSGNTIYF. DNA for the CDR3: TGTGCCAGCAGCCAAGATTGGGGTTCTGGAAACACCATATATTTT. V usage is TRBV11-3 and J usage is TRBJ1-3; no clear D gene. Trimming took off 5 bases at V and 1 base at J, with 12 bases between the two ends. The CDR3 totals 15 residues. From germline, CDR1 is SGHNT and CDR2 YENEEA. Full variable domain (outside the CDR3, taken from reference TRBV11-3 and TRBJ1-3): EAGVVQSPRYKIIEKKQPVAFWCNPISGHNTLYWYLQNLGQGPELLIRYENEEAVDDSQLPKDRFSAERLKGVDSTLKIQPAELGDSAVYLCASSQDWGSGNTIYFGEGSWLTVV.

This clonotype appeared a few times. CDR3 DNA: TGCGCCAGCAGCCAGGAAGCTAGCGCGTACAATGAGCAGTTCTTC. Protein product: CASSQEASAYNEQFF. The chain combines TRBV4-1 with TRBJ2-1, with D perhaps matching TRBD2 (6 bases). The V end was cut by 3 bases, the J end by 4 bases, with 13 bases between. Germline values: CDR1 MGHRA, CDR2 YSYEKL. This CDR3 is 15 amino acids long.

This clonotype has just a few counts. V usage is TRBV30 and J usage is TRBJ2-7; D gene uncertain. Trimming removed 0 bases from V and 2 bases from J, with 8 bases in between. CDR3 length: 13 residues. CDR1 and CDR2 from the germline V gene are GTSNPN and SVGIG (reference sequence). The CDR3 DNA follows: TGTGCCTGGAGTGTACAAGAACCCTACGAGCAGTACTTC. It encodes CAWSVQEPYEQYF.

Sample share makes this clonotype medium-sized. The rearrangement joins TRBV11-3 to TRBJ1-1, with D tentatively TRBD1 (5 bases). The CDR3 totals 15 residues. Germline V lookup: CDR1 SGHNT, CDR2 YENEEA. The ends were cut back, 0 bases at V and 1 base at J, with 9 bases in the middle. In DNA form, the CDR3 reads TGTGCCAGCAGCTTAGAGAGGGGAAGGAACACTGAAGCTTTCTTT. Protein sequence: CASSLERGRNTEAFF. Variable domain in full (rest from reference TRBV11-3 and TRBJ1-1): EAGVVQSPRYKIIEKKQPVAFWCNPISGHNTLYWYLQNLGQGPELLIRYENEEAVDDSQLPKDRFSAERLKGVDSTLKIQPAELGDSAVYLCASSLERGRNTEAFFGQGTRLTVV.

The sample holds a few counts of this clonotype. This chain links TRBV6-4 with TRBJ1-2; 8 nucleotides line up with TRBD1. Germline CDR1 is MRHNA and CDR2 is SNTAGT. The trim removed 5 bases at V and 8 bases at J, leaving 16 bases unmatched. The CDR3 contains 16 residues. The CDR3, as DNA: TGTGCCAGCAGTCAAGGCTTTGGACAGGGAATTACAGGCTACACCTTC. Translating it yields CASSQGFGQGITGYTF.

J is TRBJ2-7 and V is TRBV5-4; 9 bases map to TRBD2. Germline V CDR1 and CDR2: SGHNT, YYREEE (reference sequence). The V gene end was trimmed by 2 bases and the J gene end by 4 bases; junction bases not matched to a gene: 4. The CDR3 runs to 14 residues. The CDR3 reads CASSFGTSKYEQYF. CDR3 nucleotides: TGTGCCAGCAGCTTTGGGACTAGCAAGTACGAGCAGTACTTC.

By its share, this clonotype is medium-sized. This chain uses TRBV5-6 with TRBJ2-5, with TRBD2 identical over 11 bases. V dropped 0 bases and J dropped 5; count of bases not matched to a gene: 9. The length of the CDR3 is 17 residues. Germline V gene sequence: CDR1 SGHDT, CDR2 YYEEEE. The CDR3 sequence is CASSLDTSGSIMETQYF. The CDR3 nucleotides are TGTGCCAGCAGCTTGGACACTAGCGGGAGTATTATGGAGACCCAGTACTTC. Using reference TRBV5-6 and TRBJ2-5 for the parts outside the CDR3, the full variable domain is DAGVTQSPTHLIKTRGQQVTLRCSPKSGHDTVSWYQQALGQGPQFIFQYYEEEERQRGNFPDRFSGHQFPNYSSELNVNALLLGDSALYLCASSLDTSGSIMETQYFGPGTRLLVL.